The 26 T cell receptor beta chains below all came from one sample that was sequenced in a study of cytomegalovirus exposure and HLA in healthy donors. The PCR employed 60 Vbeta primers together with 13 Jbeta primers. Libraries were prepared by immunoSEQ multiplex PCR; TCRdb keeps only in-frame clonotypes and omits some of them. This table holds around 150,000 clones, about 76% found once. Sequencing was done on a sample of PBMCs. The receptors were gathered from a female donor in good health and CMV-seronegative.

This chain uses TRBV6-5 with TRBJ2-1, with 10 bases identical to TRBD2. With 9 bases clipped from V and 7 bases from J, the junction kept 6 bases outside the gene matches. The CDR3 is made up of 13 amino acids. Germline assignment: CDR1 MNHEY and CDR2 SVGAGI. The CDR3 is CARLTSGYNEQFF. The CDR3 coding sequence is TGTGCCAGGTTGACTAGCGGGTATAATGAGCAGTTCTTC.

V and J are TRBV5-1 and TRBJ2-2; 7 positions agree with TRBD1. This CDR3 has 15 amino acids. Trimming removed 2 bases from V and 5 bases from J; junction bases left unmatched: 6. The germline CDR1 and CDR2 sequences are SGHRS and YFSETQ. The CDR3 region has the DNA TGCGCCAGCAGCTTTGTACAGGGGAAAACCGGGGAGCTGTTTTTT. Protein sequence: CASSFVQGKTGELFF.

This sequence joins TRBV10-2 and TRBJ1-3, with 7 positions matching TRBD1. The CDR3 totals 16 residues. Germline lookup yields CDR1 WSHSY and CDR2 SAAADI. With V trimmed by 4 bases and J by 6 bases, 12 bases remained unmatched. DNA of the CDR3: TGCGCCAGCAGTGGAGGGACAGCAGAAATGTTAAACACCATATATTTT. Protein product: CASSGGTAEMLNTIYF.

The chain links TRBV5-4 to TRBJ2-1, with D possibly being TRBD2 (5 bases). The CDR3 spans 15 residues. The germline V and J ends were trimmed by 0 bases and 0 bases, with 7 bases remaining between them. Germline CDR1 is SGHNT and CDR2 is YYREEE (reference sequence). The CDR3 DNA reads TGTGCCAGCAGCTTGGGGCTAGCCTCCTACAATGAGCAGTTCTTC. It yields the protein CASSLGLASYNEQFF. The complete variable domain, with remaining parts taken from reference TRBV5-4 and TRBJ2-1, reads ETGVTQSPTHLIKTRGQQVTLRCSSQSGHNTVSWYQQALGQGPQFIFQYYREEENGRGNFPPRFSGLQFPNYSSELNVNALELDDSALYLCASSLGLASYNEQFFGPGTRLTVL.

This chain uses TRBV7-3 with TRBJ2-5; TRBD2 might be the D (5 bases). Gene TRBJ2-7 matches the end of the DNA better, so the J call may be wrong. CDR3 length: 13 residues. From germline, CDR1 is SGHTA and CDR2 FQGTGA. In DNA, the CDR3 is TGTGCCAGCAGCTTAACGGGAGCTGGCGAGCAGTACTTC. This codes for CASSLTGAGEQYF.

J is TRBJ1-2 and V is TRBV11-2, with 9 bases fitting TRBD1. CDR3 length: 16 residues. The germline gives CDR1 SGHAT, CDR2 FQNNGV. V trimming: 5 bases; J trimming: 7 bases; junction bases outside the gene matches: 14. The CDR3 region is CASSPNIRDRAPGYTF. The CDR3 coding sequence is TGTGCCAGCAGCCCCAACATACGGGACAGGGCCCCTGGCTACACCTTC.

V usage is TRBV19 and J usage is TRBJ1-4, with 10 positions matching TRBD1. V dropped 7 bases and J dropped 0; count of bases not matched to a gene: 5. The CDR3 runs to 16 residues. CDR1 and CDR2 from the germline V gene are LNHDA and SQIVND (reference sequence). CDR3 DNA: TGTGCCAGTAAAGACAGGGGGCTCGCAACTAATGAAAAACTGTTTTTT. Protein sequence: CASKDRGLATNEKLFF.

On this clone: One junction end does not reproduce the germline sequence, and a read error may be involved. At the DNA level, this CDR3 is encoded by other sequences in the same sample as well. The gene calls are TRBV5-6 and TRBJ1-1, with unresolved D. This CDR3 region has 13 residues. Germline V gene lookup returns CDR1 SGHDT and CDR2 YYEEEE. In DNA form, the CDR3 reads TGTGCCAGCAGTCAGTCCAGGTTCACTGAAGCTTTTTTT. Protein product: CASSQSRFTEAFF.

The J gene is TRBJ2-3, the V gene TRBV9; 11 bases map to TRBD2. The CDR3 spans 15 residues. The germline gives CDR1 SGDLS, CDR2 YYNGEE. V shed 9 bases, J shed 2 bases, and the junction held 8 bases outside the gene matches. The CDR3 nucleotides read TGTGCCACACAACCACTAGCGGGAGCCACAGATACGCAGTATTTT. Protein product: CATQPLAGATDTQYF.

The chain combines TRBV2 with TRBJ1-2, with 7 bases aligning to TRBD1. V lost 1 base to trimming and J lost 2 bases; unmatched junction nucleotides: 4. This CDR3 is built from 15 residues. Germline lookup yields CDR1 SNHLY and CDR2 FYNNEI. The DNA of the CDR3 is TGTGCCAGCAGTGAAGGACCCAGGGGGAACTATGGCTACACCTTC. This codes for CASSEGPRGNYGYTF.

The chain carries TRBV11-2 and TRBJ1-1; 8 nucleotides align to TRBD1. This CDR3 region has 14 residues. Unmatched junction bases numbered 4, after V lost 4 bases and J lost 3 bases. Germline V lookup: CDR1 SGHAT, CDR2 FQNNGV. The CDR3 sequence: CASSSGTGDTEAFF. In DNA, the CDR3 is TGTGCCAGCAGCTCAGGGACAGGAGACACTGAAGCTTTCTTT.

The chain employs TRBV13 and TRBJ1-2; 7 bases agree with TRBD1. Germline CDR1 PRHDT, CDR2 FYEKMQ (reference sequence). V trimming: 3 bases; J trimming: 10 bases; junction bases outside the gene matches: 5. This CDR3 region has 12 residues. The CDR3 is CASSLGTVAYTF. The CDR3 DNA is TGTGCCAGCAGCTTGGGGACAGTTGCCTACACCTTC. The full variable domain, with the rest looked up from reference TRBV13 and TRBJ1-2, is AAGVIQSPRHLIKEKRETATLKCYPIPRHDTVYWYQQGPGQDPQFLISFYEKMQSDKGSIPDRFSAQQFSDYHSELNMSSLELGDSALYFCASSLGTVAYTFGSGTRLTVV.

The V gene is TRBV12-5, the J gene TRBJ2-2, with D possibly matching TRBD2 (6 bases). V was trimmed by 9 bases and J by 6 bases, leaving 14 bases between them. The CDR3 sequence is 13 residues long. CDR1 and CDR2 (germline): LGHNT, FRNRAP. Here the CDR3 reads CARDFWGAGELFF. Here the CDR3 DNA reads TGTGCTAGAGATTTTTGGGGGGCCGGGGAGCTGTTTTTT.

CDR3 region: CASSTGLAGAREQYF. CDR3 coding DNA: TGTGCCAGCAGCACCGGACTAGCGGGAGCGCGGGAGCAGTACTTC. The J gene is TRBJ2-7, the V gene TRBV7-2; 13 nucleotides line up with TRBD2. With 5 bases clipped from V and 7 bases from J, the junction kept 8 bases outside the gene matches. The CDR3 runs to 15 residues. The germline CDR1 and CDR2 sequences are SGHTA and FQGNSA.

V gene TRBV5-4 combines with J gene TRBJ2-2; 7 bases fit TRBD1. Germline V lookup: CDR1 SGHNT, CDR2 YYREEE (reference sequence). V trimming: 4 bases; J trimming: 2 bases; junction bases outside the gene matches: 5. CDR3 length equals 15 residues. CDR3 coding DNA: TGTGCCAGCAGCCCGGGACAGACTAACACCGGGGAGCTGTTTTTT. Protein sequence: CASSPGQTNTGELFF.

J is TRBJ2-2 and V is TRBV10-1; TRBD1 aligns across 8 bases. Germline CDR1 and CDR2: WNHNN and SYGVQD (reference sequence). The CDR3 extends over 23 amino acids. The V segment lost 5 bases and the J segment 6 bases; nucleotides outside the gene matches: 32. CDR3 bases: TGCGCCAGCAGTACCCCCCTACGGAACCGGGACAGGCCCTTTGTAGTCATGGCCGGGGAGCTGTTTTTT. It codes for CASSTPLRNRDRPFVVMAGELFF.

The chain employs TRBV7-2 and TRBJ1-4; perhaps TRBD1 as D (6 bases). The CDR3 has 15 residues. Germline values: CDR1 SGHTA, CDR2 FQGNSA. V lost 4 bases and J lost 7, with 16 bases in between. CDR3 nucleotides: TGTGCCAGCAGCTCCTGGACAGCCCGCCCTGAAAAACTGTTTTTT. Its protein is CASSSWTARPEKLFF.

The rearrangement uses TRBV7-3 and TRBJ1-6; D is possibly TRBD1 (5 bases). With 8 bases removed from V and 7 bases from J, the gap between germline ends came to 15 bases. Germline lookup yields CDR1 SGHTA and CDR2 FQGTGA. This CDR3 contains 14 residues. The CDR3 protein is CASGETARNSPLHF. The CDR3 region has the DNA TGTGCCAGCGGAGAGACAGCGAGAAATTCACCCCTCCACTTT.

This chain joins TRBV13 and TRBJ1-2, with D possibly TRBD1 on 5 matching bases. V lost 1 base to trimming and J lost 6 bases, with 12 bases between them. The CDR3 consists of 14 residues. Germline V gene data show CDR1 as PRHDT and CDR2 as FYEKMQ (reference sequence). The CDR3 DNA reads as TGTGCCAGCAGCTTAGCTGCCGGGGGGAATGGCTACACCTTC. Translated: CASSLAAGGNGYTF.

The rearrangement joins TRBV30 to TRBJ2-5; 8 bases are shared with TRBD1. Per the germline V gene, CDR1 is GTSNPN and CDR2 is SVGIG (reference sequence). V lost 3 bases to trimming and J lost 4 bases; unmatched junction nucleotides: 4. The CDR3 contains 13 residues. CDR3 loop: CAWSGQGGETQYF. The CDR3 bases are TGTGCCTGGAGCGGACAGGGTGGAGAGACCCAGTACTTC.

The CDR3 protein is CASSEAERNEQFF. The CDR3 bases are TGTGCCAGCAGTGAAGCGGAGAGGAATGAGCAGTTCTTC. The rearrangement links TRBV6-1 to TRBJ2-1, with unresolved D. Germline V gives CDR1 MNHNS, CDR2 SASEGT. V was pared by 0 bases and J by 7 bases, with 7 bases between. CDR3 length: 13 residues.

The chain is built from TRBV14 and TRBJ2-3; D is ambiguous. In germline, CDR1 is SGHDN, CDR2 FVKESK. V gave up 0 bases and J gave up 3 bases, with 4 bases separating them. The CDR3 covers 13 residues. The CDR3 nucleotides read TGTGCCAGCAGCCAAGATCTGACAGATACGCAGTATTTT. It specifies CASSQDLTDTQYF.

The V call is TRBV7-3, the J call TRBJ2-2, with 12 bases that match TRBD2. Germline V gives CDR1 SGHTA, CDR2 FQGTGA. The CDR3 totals 20 residues. V was clipped by 5 bases and J by 4 bases; unmatched bases: 17. DNA for the CDR3: TGTGCCAGCAGCCCGAACCCGGGACTAGCGGGTCCGGAGGGCACCGGGGAGCTGTTTTTT. This encodes CASSPNPGLAGPEGTGELFF. The full variable domain, with the rest looked up from reference TRBV7-3 and TRBJ2-2, is GAGVSQTPSNKVTEKGKYVELRCDPISGHTALYWYRQSLGQGPEFLIYFQGTGAADDSGLPNDRFFAVRPEGSVSTLKIQRTERGDSAVYLCASSPNPGLAGPEGTGELFFGEGSRLTVL.

J is TRBJ2-1 and V is TRBV7-2, with a tentative D call TRBD2 (6 bases). The CDR3 runs to 15 residues. Germline V gives CDR1 SGHTA, CDR2 FQGNSA. Trimming took off 1 base at V and 2 bases at J, with 9 bases between the two ends. The CDR3 region is CASSLVVAAYNEQFF. CDR3 in DNA: TGTGCCAGCAGCTTAGTGGTAGCGGCCTACAATGAGCAGTTCTTC.

The CDR3 reads CASSLFGTGTVNEKLFF. In nucleotides, the CDR3 is TGTGCCAGTAGTTTATTTGGGACCGGGACAGTTAATGAAAAACTGTTTTTT. The rearrangement uses TRBV19 and TRBJ1-4; 7 positions match TRBD1. Germline lookup yields CDR1 LNHDA and CDR2 SQIVND (reference sequence). There are 17 residues in the CDR3. Unmatched junction bases numbered 13, after V lost 5 bases and J lost 4 bases.

The chain uses TRBV18 and TRBJ1-1; D gene uncertain. Germline CDR1 reads KGHSH; CDR2 reads LQKENI. V was trimmed by 5 bases and J by 0 bases, leaving 19 bases between them. The CDR3 extends over 17 amino acids. This CDR3 reads CASSSGMGNDMNTEAFF. Here the CDR3 DNA reads TGTGCCAGCTCATCGGGGATGGGGAACGACATGAACACTGAAGCTTTCTTT. Full variable domain (remainder filled in from reference TRBV18 and TRBJ1-1): NAGVMQNPRHLVRRRGQEARLRCSPMKGHSHVYWYRQLPEEGLKFMVYLQKENIIDESGMPKERFSAEFPKEGPSILRIQQVVRGDSAAYFCASSSGMGNDMNTEAFFGQGTRLTVV.